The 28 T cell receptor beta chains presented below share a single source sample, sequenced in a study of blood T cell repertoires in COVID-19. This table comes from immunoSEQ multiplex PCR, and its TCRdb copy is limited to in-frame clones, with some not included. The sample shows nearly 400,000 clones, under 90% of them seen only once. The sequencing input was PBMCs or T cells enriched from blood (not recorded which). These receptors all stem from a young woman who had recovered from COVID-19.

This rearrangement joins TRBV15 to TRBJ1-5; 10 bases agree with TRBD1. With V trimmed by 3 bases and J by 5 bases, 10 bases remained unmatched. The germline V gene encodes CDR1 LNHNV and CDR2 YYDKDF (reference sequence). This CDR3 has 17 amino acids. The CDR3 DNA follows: TGTGCCACCAGCAGCTCCGGGACAGGGGTTTTGGATCAGCCCCAGCATTTT. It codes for CATSSSGTGVLDQPQHF.

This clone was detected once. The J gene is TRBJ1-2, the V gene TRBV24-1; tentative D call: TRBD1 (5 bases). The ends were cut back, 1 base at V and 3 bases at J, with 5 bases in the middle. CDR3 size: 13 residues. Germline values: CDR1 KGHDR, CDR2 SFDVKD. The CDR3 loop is CATSDLGDYGYTF. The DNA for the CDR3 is TGTGCCACCAGTGATTTAGGGGACTATGGCTACACCTTC.

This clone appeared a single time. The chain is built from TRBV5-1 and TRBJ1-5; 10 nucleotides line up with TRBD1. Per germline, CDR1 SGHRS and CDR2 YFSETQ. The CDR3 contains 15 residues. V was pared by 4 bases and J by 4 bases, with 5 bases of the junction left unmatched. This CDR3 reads CASSTGTGVNQPQHF. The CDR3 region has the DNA TGCGCCAGCAGCACTGGGACAGGGGTAAATCAGCCCCAGCATTTT.

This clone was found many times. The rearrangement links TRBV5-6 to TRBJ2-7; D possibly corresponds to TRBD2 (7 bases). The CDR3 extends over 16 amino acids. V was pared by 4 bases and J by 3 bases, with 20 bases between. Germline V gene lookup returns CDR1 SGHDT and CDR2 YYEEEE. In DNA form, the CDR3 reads TGTGCCAGCAGCCCCTCCTTACCAGCGGGACACTACGAGCAGTACTTC. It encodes CASSPSLPAGHYEQYF.

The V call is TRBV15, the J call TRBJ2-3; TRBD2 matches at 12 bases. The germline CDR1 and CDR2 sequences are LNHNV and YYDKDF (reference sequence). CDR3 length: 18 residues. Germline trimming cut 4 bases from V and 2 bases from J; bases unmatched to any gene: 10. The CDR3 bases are TGTGCCACCAGCAAGACTAGCGGGGGCACTTTCTTCACAGATACGCAGTATTTT. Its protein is CATSKTSGGTFFTDTQYF.

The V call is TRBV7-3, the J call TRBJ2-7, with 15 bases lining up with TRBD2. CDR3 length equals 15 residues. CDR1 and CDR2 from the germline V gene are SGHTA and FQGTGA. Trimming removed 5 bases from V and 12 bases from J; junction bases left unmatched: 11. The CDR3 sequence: CASSPYPGTSGRLYF. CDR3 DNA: TGTGCCAGCAGCCCATACCCTGGGACTAGCGGGAGGTTGTACTTC.

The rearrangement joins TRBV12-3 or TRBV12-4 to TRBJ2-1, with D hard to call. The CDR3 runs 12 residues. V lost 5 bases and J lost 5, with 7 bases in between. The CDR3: CASSPIDNEQFF. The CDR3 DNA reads TGTGCCAGCAGTCCGATAGACAATGAGCAGTTCTTC.

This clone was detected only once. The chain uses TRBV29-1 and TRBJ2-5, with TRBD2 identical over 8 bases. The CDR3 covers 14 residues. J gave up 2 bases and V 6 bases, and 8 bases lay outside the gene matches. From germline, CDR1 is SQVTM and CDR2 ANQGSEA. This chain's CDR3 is CSVPLAERQETQYF. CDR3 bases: TGCAGCGTACCACTAGCGGAGCGACAAGAGACCCAGTACTTC.

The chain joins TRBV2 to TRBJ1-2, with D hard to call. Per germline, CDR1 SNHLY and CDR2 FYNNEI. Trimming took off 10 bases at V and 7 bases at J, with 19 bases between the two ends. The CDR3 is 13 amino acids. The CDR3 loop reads CATRRWKPGGYTF. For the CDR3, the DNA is TGTGCCACCCGAAGGTGGAAACCGGGTGGCTACACCTTC.

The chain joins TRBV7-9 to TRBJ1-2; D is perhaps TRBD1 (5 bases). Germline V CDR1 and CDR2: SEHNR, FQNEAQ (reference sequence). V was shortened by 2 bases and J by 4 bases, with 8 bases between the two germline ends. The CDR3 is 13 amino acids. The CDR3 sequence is CASSLPTVYGYTF. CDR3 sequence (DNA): TGTGCCAGCAGCTTACCGACAGTCTATGGCTACACCTTC. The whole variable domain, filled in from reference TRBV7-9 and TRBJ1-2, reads DTGVSQNPRHKITKRGQNVTFRCDPISEHNRLYWYRQTLGQGPEFLTYFQNEAQLEKSRLLSDRFSAERPKGSFSTLEIQRTEQGDSAMYLCASSLPTVYGYTFGSGTRLTVV.

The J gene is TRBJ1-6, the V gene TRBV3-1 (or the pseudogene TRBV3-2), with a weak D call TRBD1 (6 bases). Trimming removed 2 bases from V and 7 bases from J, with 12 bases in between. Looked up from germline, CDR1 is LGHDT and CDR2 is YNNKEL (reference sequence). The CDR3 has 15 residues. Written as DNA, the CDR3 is TGTGCCAGCAGCCAACAGGGGCGAGAGAATTCACCCCTCCACTTT. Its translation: CASSQQGRENSPLHF.

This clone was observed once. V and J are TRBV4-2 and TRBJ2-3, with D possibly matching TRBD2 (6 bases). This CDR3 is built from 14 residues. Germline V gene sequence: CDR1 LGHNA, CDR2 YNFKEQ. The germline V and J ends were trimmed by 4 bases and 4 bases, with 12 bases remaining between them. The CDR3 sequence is CASSRVGEADTQYF. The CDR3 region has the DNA TGTGCCAGCAGCCGGGTCGGGGAGGCAGATACGCAGTATTTT.

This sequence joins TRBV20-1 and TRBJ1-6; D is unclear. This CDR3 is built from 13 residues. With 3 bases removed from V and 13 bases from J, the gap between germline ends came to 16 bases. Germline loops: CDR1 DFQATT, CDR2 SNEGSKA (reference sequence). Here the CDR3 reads CSASATARGPLHF. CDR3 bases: TGCAGTGCTAGTGCCACAGCGCGAGGGCCCCTCCACTTT.

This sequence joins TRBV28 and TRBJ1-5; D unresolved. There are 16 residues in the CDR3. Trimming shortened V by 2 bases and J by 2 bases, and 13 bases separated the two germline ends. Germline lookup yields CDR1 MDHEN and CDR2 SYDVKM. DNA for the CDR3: TGTGCCAGCAGTTTAGGAGGGTGGCAGGGCAATCAGCCCCAGCATTTT. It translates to CASSLGGWQGNQPQHF. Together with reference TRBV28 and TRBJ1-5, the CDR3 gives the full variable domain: DVKVTQSSRYLVKRTGEKVFLECVQDMDHENMFWYRQDPGLGLRLIYFSYDVKMKEKGDIPEGYSVSREKKERFSLILESASTNQTSMYLCASSLGGWQGNQPQHFGDGTRLSIL.

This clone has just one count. The CDR3 bases are TGTGCCAGCAGCTCAAAACGGGGTTCTGACAATCAGCCCCAGCATTTT. It specifies CASSSKRGSDNQPQHF. The chain combines TRBV13 with TRBJ1-5; D is unclear. This CDR3 has 16 amino acids. CDR1 is PRHDT and CDR2 is FYEKMQ in the germline V gene (reference sequence). Trimming removed 4 bases from V and 3 bases from J, with 16 bases in between. Filled out from reference TRBV13 and TRBJ1-5, the complete variable domain reads AAGVIQSPRHLIKEKRETATLKCYPIPRHDTVYWYQQGPGQDPQFLISFYEKMQSDKGSIPDRFSAQQFSDYHSELNMSSLELGDSALYFCASSSKRGSDNQPQHFGDGTRLSIL.

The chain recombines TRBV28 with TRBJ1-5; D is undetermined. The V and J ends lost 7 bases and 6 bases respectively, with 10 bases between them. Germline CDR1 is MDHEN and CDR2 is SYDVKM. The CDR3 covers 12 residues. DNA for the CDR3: TGTGCCAGCACCTCTTCGGGTCAGCCCCAGCATTTT. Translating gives CASTSSGQPQHF. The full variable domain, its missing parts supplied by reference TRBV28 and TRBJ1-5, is DVKVTQSSRYLVKRTGEKVFLECVQDMDHENMFWYRQDPGLGLRLIYFSYDVKMKEKGDIPEGYSVSREKKERFSLILESASTNQTSMYLCASTSSGQPQHFGDGTRLSIL.

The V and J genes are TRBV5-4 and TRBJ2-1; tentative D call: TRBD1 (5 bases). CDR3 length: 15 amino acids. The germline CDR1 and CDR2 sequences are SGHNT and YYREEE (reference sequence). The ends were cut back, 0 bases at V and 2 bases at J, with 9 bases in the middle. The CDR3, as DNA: TGTGCCAGCAGCTTGGAGGCAGGGCCCTACAATGAGCAGTTCTTC. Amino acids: CASSLEAGPYNEQFF.

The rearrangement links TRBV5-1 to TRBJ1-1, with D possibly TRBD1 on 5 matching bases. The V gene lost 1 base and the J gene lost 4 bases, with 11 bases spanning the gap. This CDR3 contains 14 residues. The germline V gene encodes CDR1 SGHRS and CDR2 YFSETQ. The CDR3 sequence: CASSLIGGGTEAFF. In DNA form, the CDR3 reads TGCGCCAGCAGCTTGATCGGCGGGGGCACTGAAGCTTTCTTT.

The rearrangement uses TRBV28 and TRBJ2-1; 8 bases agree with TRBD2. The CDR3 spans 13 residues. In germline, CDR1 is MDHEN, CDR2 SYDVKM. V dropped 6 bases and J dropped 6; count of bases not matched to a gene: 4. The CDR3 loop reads CASSWTSPNEQFF. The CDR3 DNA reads TGTGCCAGCAGCTGGACTAGCCCCAATGAGCAGTTCTTC.

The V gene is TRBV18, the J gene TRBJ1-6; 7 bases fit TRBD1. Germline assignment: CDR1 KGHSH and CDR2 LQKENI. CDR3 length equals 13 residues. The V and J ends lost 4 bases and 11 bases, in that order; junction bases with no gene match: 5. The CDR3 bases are TGTGCCAGCTCACAGGGACAGTTAGCACCCCTCCACTTT. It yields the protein CASSQGQLAPLHF. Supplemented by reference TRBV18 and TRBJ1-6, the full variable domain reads NAGVMQNPRHLVRRRGQEARLRCSPMKGHSHVYWYRQLPEEGLKFMVYLQKENIIDESGMPKERFSAEFPKEGPSILRIQQVVRGDSAAYFCASSQGQLAPLHFGNGTRLTVT.

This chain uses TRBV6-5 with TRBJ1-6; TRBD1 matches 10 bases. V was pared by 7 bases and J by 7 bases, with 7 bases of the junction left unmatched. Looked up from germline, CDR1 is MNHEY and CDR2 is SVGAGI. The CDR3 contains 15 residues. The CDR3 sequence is CASKSPGQGNSPLHF. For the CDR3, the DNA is TGTGCCAGCAAATCACCGGGACAGGGGAATTCACCCCTCCACTTT.

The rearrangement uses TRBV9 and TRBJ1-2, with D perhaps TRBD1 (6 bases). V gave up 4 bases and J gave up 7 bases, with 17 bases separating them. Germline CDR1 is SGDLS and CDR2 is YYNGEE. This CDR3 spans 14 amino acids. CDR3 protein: CASSLGAGTFGYTF. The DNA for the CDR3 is TGTGCCAGCAGCCTGGGGGCAGGGACCTTTGGCTACACCTTC.

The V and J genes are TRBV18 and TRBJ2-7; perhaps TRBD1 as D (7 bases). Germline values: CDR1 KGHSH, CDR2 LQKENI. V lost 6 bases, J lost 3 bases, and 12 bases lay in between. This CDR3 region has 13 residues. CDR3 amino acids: CASSEGQYYEQYF. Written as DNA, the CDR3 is TGTGCCAGCTCGGAGGGACAGTACTACGAGCAGTACTTC.

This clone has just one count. This CDR3 is CASSPPAFYGYTF. Here the CDR3 DNA reads TGTGCCAGCTCACCACCAGCATTCTATGGCTACACCTTC. The chain couples TRBV18 to TRBJ1-2; no definite D call. The CDR3 extends over 13 amino acids. Trimming removed 0 bases from V and 4 bases from J, with 6 bases in between. In germline, CDR1 is KGHSH, CDR2 LQKENI.

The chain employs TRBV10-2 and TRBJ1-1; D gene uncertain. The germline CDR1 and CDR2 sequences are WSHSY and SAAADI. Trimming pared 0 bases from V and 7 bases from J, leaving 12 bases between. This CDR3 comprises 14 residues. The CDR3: CASSESRRVLEAFF. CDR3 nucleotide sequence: TGCGCCAGCAGTGAGTCGAGACGGGTCCTTGAAGCTTTCTTT.

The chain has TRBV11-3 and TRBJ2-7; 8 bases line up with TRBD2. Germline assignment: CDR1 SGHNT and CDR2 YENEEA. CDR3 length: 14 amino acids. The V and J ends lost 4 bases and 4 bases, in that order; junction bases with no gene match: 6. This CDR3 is CASSYQRESYEQYF. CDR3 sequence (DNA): TGTGCCAGCAGCTATCAGCGGGAGAGTTACGAGCAGTACTTC. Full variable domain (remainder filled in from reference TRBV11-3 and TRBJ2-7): EAGVVQSPRYKIIEKKQPVAFWCNPISGHNTLYWYLQNLGQGPELLIRYENEEAVDDSQLPKDRFSAERLKGVDSTLKIQPAELGDSAVYLCASSYQRESYEQYFGPGTRLTVT.

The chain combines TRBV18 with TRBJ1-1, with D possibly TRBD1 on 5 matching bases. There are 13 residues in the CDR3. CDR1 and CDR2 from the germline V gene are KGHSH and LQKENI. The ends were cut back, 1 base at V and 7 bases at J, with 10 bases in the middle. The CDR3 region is CASSPQVRGEAFF. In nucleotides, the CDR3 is TGTGCCAGCTCACCACAAGTTAGGGGTGAAGCTTTCTTT.

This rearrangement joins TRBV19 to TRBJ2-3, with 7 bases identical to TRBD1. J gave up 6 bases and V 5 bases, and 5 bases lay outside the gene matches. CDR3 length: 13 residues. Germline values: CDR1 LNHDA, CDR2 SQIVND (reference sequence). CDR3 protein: CASSDRAGDTQYF. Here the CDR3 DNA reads TGTGCCAGTAGTGACAGGGCTGGCGATACGCAGTATTTT.